This T cell receptor (beta chain) was sequenced for a study of patients and donors after allogeneic stem cell transplantation. The CDR3 runs to 12 residues. Germline V CDR1 and CDR2: SGHDN, FVKESK. V lost 8 bases and J 0 bases, leaving 8 bases between the germline ends. TCRdb ran MiXCR on the RT-PCR reads and lists one entry per CDR3 protein. The sample lists approximately 90,000 distinct CDR3 sequences, roughly 5.1% seen once, with 2.6% in the top ten. This clonotype was detected ten times or more. The receptor was isolated from a human donor who was either an allogeneic HSCT recipient or a stem cell or donor lymphocyte infusion donor (not recorded which). It is not recorded whose cells these are; they may come from a transplant donor. This chain links TRBV14 with TRBJ2-7; a weak D match, TRBD1 (6 bases). The specimen was blood, either unsorted or a sorted T cell fraction (not recorded which). CDR3 DNA sequence: TGTGCCAGCGGACAGTTCTCCTACGAGCAGTACTTC. Its translation: CASGQFSYEQYF.